This note documents a single TCR beta chain sequence. The V gene's germline CDR1 is SGHVS and CDR2 FQNEAQ. The CDR3 covers 15 residues. Trimming stripped 1 base from V and 4 bases from J, with 13 bases between. Some clones are missing from TCRdb's copy, which holds only in-frame ones; the method was immunoSEQ multiplex PCR. The table lists over 400,000 clones, more than 85% of them singletons. This record comes from a study of blood T cell repertoires in COVID-19. Whole-study context: Researchers got acute and convalescent COVID-19 samples from the United States, Italy and Spain. The analysed material was cDNA or gDNA that came from T cells, B-cell-depleted T cells, or PBMCs.

Participants were placed into cohorts based on the clinical history they reported. The chain uses TRBV7-8 and TRBJ1-2; tentatively, D is TRBD1 (6 bases). Input material: PBMCs or T cells enriched from blood (not recorded which). The sequence was obtained from an older woman who had recovered from COVID-19. Written as DNA, the CDR3 is TGTGCCAGCAGCTTAGTGGCAGGGGTACCCTATGGCTACACCTTC. Amino acids: CASSLVAGVPYGYTF.